One sample yielded the 32 T cell receptor beta chains listed below, sequenced in a study of CD8 T cells in ankylosing spondylitis. TCRdb reanalysed the 5' RACE reads using MiXCR and keeps one entry per CDR3 protein. The repertoire includes about 150,000 distinct CDR3 sequences, under 45% of them detected once, and roughly 15% sits in the top ten. The sequencing sample was made of synovial fluid, either unsorted or a sorted T cell fraction (not recorded which). These receptors all come from a male donor with ankylosing spondylitis.

This chain uses TRBV27 with TRBJ2-2, with D perhaps matching TRBD2 (5 bases). CDR3 size: 18 residues. Trimming removed 4 bases from V and 6 bases from J, with 24 bases in between. CDR1 and CDR2 from the germline V gene are MNHEY and SMNVEV (reference sequence). The DNA of the CDR3 is TGTGCCAGCAGTTCTCGATATATTTTCGGGGTGCTGGCCGGGGAGCTGTTTTTT. It codes for CASSSRYIFGVLAGELFF.

Only a few counts were recorded for this clonotype. The rearrangement joins TRBV20-1 to TRBJ2-7, with a tentative D call TRBD1 (5 bases). Trimming took off 6 bases at V and 2 bases at J, with 29 bases between the two ends. Germline V gene sequence: CDR1 DFQATT, CDR2 SNEGSKA (reference sequence). This CDR3 has 18 amino acids. The CDR3 reads CSARSAGRKADQPYEQYF. CDR3 bases: TGCAGTGCCAGAAGCGCAGGGCGCAAAGCTGATCAGCCCTACGAGCAGTACTTC.

V gene TRBV28 combines with J gene TRBJ2-3; D is possibly TRBD1 (6 bases). The CDR3 has 14 residues. Trimming took 4 bases from V and 0 from J, leaving 8 bases between them. The germline gives CDR1 MDHEN, CDR2 SYDVKM. The DNA of the CDR3 is TGTGCCAGCAGTTCAGGGGTTAGCACAGATACGCAGTATTTT. It is translated as CASSSGVSTDTQYF.

This clonotype was found a few times. The chain is built from TRBV15 and TRBJ1-5; 7 bases agree with TRBD1. Per germline, CDR1 LNHNV and CDR2 YYDKDF (reference sequence). The trim removed 4 bases at V and 0 bases at J, leaving 6 bases unmatched. The CDR3 contains 16 residues. CDR3 DNA: TGTGCCACCAGCAAAGACAGGGTGGATAGCAATCAGCCCCAGCATTTT. It specifies CATSKDRVDSNQPQHF.

Note on this clonotype: One end of the junction fails to match germline, which may point to a read error. This sequence joins TRBV11-3 and TRBJ2-2; D assignment may be TRBD1 or TRBD2 (5 bases each). The CDR3 has 14 residues. CDR1 SGHNT and CDR2 YENEEA come from the germline V gene. DNA for the CDR3: TGTGCCAGCAGCTTTTTCAGGGTCGTGGCTGGGGAGCTGTTT. Its protein is CASSFFRVVAGELF. Full variable domain (outside the CDR3, taken from reference TRBV11-3 and TRBJ2-2): EAGVVQSPRYKIIEKKQPVAFWCNPISGHNTLYWYLQNLGQGPELLIRYENEEAVDDSQLPKDRFSAERLKGVDSTLKIQPAELGDSAVYLCASSFFRVVAGELFGEGSRLTVL.

The chain combines TRBV29-1 with TRBJ2-7; D may be TRBD1 (6 bases). V was clipped by 6 bases and J by 5 bases, with 23 bases between them. This CDR3 is built from 15 residues. Germline V lookup: CDR1 SQVTM, CDR2 ANQGSEA. CDR3 sequence reads: CSVPKQGRGWDEQYF. DNA for the CDR3: TGCAGCGTCCCGAAACAGGGACGTGGTTGGGACGAGCAGTACTTC.

This clonotype is a singleton in its sample. The chain links TRBV5-5 to TRBJ2-1, with TRBD1 matching 9 bases. V dropped 2 bases and J dropped 3; count of bases not matched to a gene: 9. CDR3 length: 17 residues. The germline gives CDR1 SGHKS, CDR2 YYEKEE (reference sequence). CDR3 nucleotides: TGTGCCAGCAGCTTTTGGGACAGGGCTCCGGGCTACAATGAGCAGTTCTTC. This gives the protein CASSFWDRAPGYNEQFF.

The rearrangement links TRBV28 to TRBJ2-1, with D tentatively TRBD2 (6 bases). There are 14 residues in the CDR3. The V gene's germline CDR1 is MDHEN and CDR2 SYDVKM. V was clipped by 4 bases and J by 1 base, with 8 bases between them. In DNA, the CDR3 is TGTGCCAGCAGTTGGAGGGGATCCTACAATGAGCAGTTCTTC. This codes for CASSWRGSYNEQFF.

This rearrangement joins TRBV3-1 to TRBJ1-1; D not resolved. Germline values: CDR1 LGHDT, CDR2 YNNKEL (reference sequence). V was pared by 3 bases and J by 2 bases, with 10 bases between. The CDR3 consists of 14 residues. The DNA for the CDR3 is TGTGCCAGCAGCCATAAAGGGTTTAACACTGAAGCTTTCTTT. Residues: CASSHKGFNTEAFF.

The rearrangement joins TRBV12-3 or TRBV12-4 to TRBJ2-7; the D is unclear. Trimming pared 7 bases from V and 0 bases from J, leaving 25 bases between. The CDR3 covers 18 residues. In DNA form, the CDR3 reads TGTGCCAGCACCCTACCCCCCGGCGGCTCACCCAGCTCCTACGAGCAGTACTTC. Residues: CASTLPPGGSPSSYEQYF.

This rearrangement joins TRBV3-1 to TRBJ2-1, with TRBD2 matching 11 bases. Trimming cost V 1 base and J 0 bases; bases outside gene matches: 17. The CDR3 runs 22 residues. CDR1 is LGHDT, CDR2 YNNKEL, per germline (reference sequence). The CDR3 is CASSQVLGFSGRGDRSYNEQFF. CDR3 DNA: TGTGCCAGCAGCCAAGTCTTAGGGTTTAGCGGGAGGGGCGATCGCTCCTACAATGAGCAGTTCTTC.

This chain links TRBV5-1 with TRBJ1-1; 8 positions match TRBD1. Unmatched junction bases numbered 6, after V lost 5 bases and J lost 0 bases. This CDR3 region has 15 residues. Germline V gene data show CDR1 as SGHRS and CDR2 as YFSETQ. The CDR3 DNA sequence: TGCGCCAGCAGTTACGGACAGGGCATGAACACTGAAGCTTTCTTT. Its protein is CASSYGQGMNTEAFF.

The chain joins TRBV4-1 to TRBJ2-3; 10 bases line up with TRBD2. The CDR3 contains 16 residues. J gave up 2 bases and V 0 bases, and 2 bases lay outside the gene matches. The germline CDR1 and CDR2 sequences are MGHRA and YSYEKL. CDR3 sequence: CASSQELAGITDTQYF. CDR3 DNA: TGCGCCAGCAGCCAAGAACTAGCGGGGATCACAGATACGCAGTATTTT.

The chain carries TRBV7-6 and TRBJ2-7, with TRBD2 as a possible D gene (6 bases). The CDR3 runs to 16 residues. V was pared by 0 bases and J by 2 bases, with 14 bases between. CDR1 and CDR2 from the germline V gene are SGHVS and FNYEAQ. CDR3 sequence (DNA): TGTGCCAGCAGCTTAGCGCCTTGGCGGGACCCCTACGAGCAGTACTTC. This gives the protein CASSLAPWRDPYEQYF.

This clonotype was observed many times. The rearrangement uses TRBV5-1 and TRBJ2-1, with D perhaps TRBD1 (5 bases). Germline lookup yields CDR1 SGHRS and CDR2 YFSETQ. CDR3 size: 16 residues. Trimming took 0 bases from V and 4 from J, leaving 14 bases between them. CDR3 in DNA: TGCGCCAGCAGCTTGGAAGGAACTCAGGGTTACAATGAGCAGTTCTTC. Translated, it gives CASSLEGTQGYNEQFF. The variable domain in full, completed from reference TRBV5-1 and TRBJ2-1, reads KAGVTQTPRYLIKTRGQQVTLSCSPISGHRSVSWYQQTPGQGLQFLFEYFSETQRNKGNFPGRFSGRQFSNSRSEMNVSTLELGDSALYLCASSLEGTQGYNEQFFGPGTRLTVL.

The chain has TRBV3-1 and TRBJ2-7; 12 bases line up with TRBD1. The V gene end was trimmed by 3 bases and the J gene end by 7 bases; junction bases not matched to a gene: 16. The CDR3 loop spans 18 amino acids. Germline CDR1 and CDR2: LGHDT and YNNKEL (reference sequence). CDR3 nucleotide sequence: TGTGCCAGCAGCCAGGACTGCCACCGGGGACAGGGGGCGAGAGAGCAGTACTTC. The encoded protein is CASSQDCHRGQGAREQYF.

The chain employs TRBV7-9 and TRBJ1-5, with TRBD1 identical over 10 bases. Germline V CDR1 and CDR2: SEHNR, FQNEAQ (reference sequence). The CDR3 extends over 15 amino acids. V shed 4 bases and J 6 bases; nucleotides not matched to a gene: 6. The CDR3 DNA reads TGTGCCAGCAGCTCAGGACAGGGGGAAACTCAGCCCCAGCATTTT. Its protein is CASSSGQGETQPQHF.

This clonotype was seen more than once but under ten times. This chain connects TRBV7-9 to TRBJ1-4; D uncertain. The ends were cut back, 4 bases at V and 6 bases at J, with 15 bases in the middle. Germline-derived CDR1 and CDR2 are SEHNR and FQNEAQ (reference sequence). The CDR3 contains 15 residues. The CDR3 nucleotides are TGTGCCAGCAGCTCCCACTCGGAGGTTTATGAAAAACTGTTTTTT. This sequence encodes CASSSHSEVYEKLFF.

The chain employs TRBV2 and TRBJ2-1; D is perhaps TRBD1 (6 bases). The V end was cut by 9 bases, the J end by 6 bases, with 15 bases between. The CDR3 is 13 amino acids. Germline CDR1 and CDR2: SNHLY and FYNNEI. The CDR3, as DNA: TGTGCCAGAAGACAGGACCACTCCAATGAGCAGTTCTTC. Its protein product is CARRQDHSNEQFF. Filled out from reference TRBV2 and TRBJ2-1, the complete variable domain reads EPEVTQTPSHQVTQMGQEVILRCVPISNHLYFYWYRQILGQKVEFLVSFYNNEISEKSEIFDDQFSVERPDGSNFTLKIRSTKLEDSAMYFCARRQDHSNEQFFGPGTRLTVL.

The genes are TRBV9 and TRBJ2-7; maybe TRBD1 (5 bases). The germline CDR1 and CDR2 sequences are SGDLS and YYNGEE. Trimming left V 4 bases short and J 3 bases short, with 11 bases between. The CDR3 contains 13 residues. The DNA of the CDR3 is TGTGCCAGCAGCCCCCGGACAAACTACGAGCAGTACTTC. Residues: CASSPRTNYEQYF.

The J gene is TRBJ2-5, the V gene TRBV6-2 or TRBV6-3; D unresolved. CDR3 length equals 16 residues. The germline V gene has CDR1 MNHEY and CDR2 SVGEGT. Trimming took 5 bases from V and 0 from J, leaving 16 bases between them. CDR3 loop: CASSPLRAQYQETQYF. CDR3 coding DNA: TGTGCCAGCAGTCCACTCCGGGCTCAGTACCAAGAGACCCAGTACTTC.

The chain is built from TRBV28 and TRBJ1-5; TRBD1 might be the D (6 bases). This CDR3 contains 16 residues. Germline CDR1 reads MDHEN; CDR2 reads SYDVKM. The germline V and J ends were trimmed by 3 bases and 3 bases, with 15 bases remaining between them. The CDR3 sequence: CASSFPLGGANQPQHF. Here the CDR3 DNA reads TGTGCCAGCAGTTTTCCCCTCGGGGGGGCCAATCAGCCCCAGCATTTT.

This clonotype was found a few times. The chain recombines TRBV20-1 with TRBJ2-2; 7 bases line up with TRBD2. The trim removed 0 bases at V and 5 bases at J, leaving 6 bases unmatched. The CDR3 contains 15 residues. Germline CDR1 DFQATT, CDR2 SNEGSKA (reference sequence). The CDR3 sequence is CSARDIGRETGELFF. CDR3 nucleotide sequence: TGCAGTGCTAGAGATATTGGGAGGGAAACCGGGGAGCTGTTTTTT.

The chain carries TRBV12-3 or TRBV12-4 and TRBJ1-2; possible D gene TRBD1, 5 bases. V was pared by 8 bases and J by 6 bases, with 22 bases between. CDR3 length equals 15 residues. CDR3 residues: CASETHPGGIDGYTF. The CDR3, as DNA: TGTGCCAGCGAAACACATCCCGGGGGGATCGATGGCTACACCTTC.

The CDR3, as DNA: TGTGCCAGCAGTTTATGGGACAGGGCGAAAGAGCAGTACTTC. This sequence encodes CASSLWDRAKEQYF. The genes are TRBV27 and TRBJ2-7; TRBD1 matches 9 bases. Germline CDR1 is MNHEY and CDR2 is SMNVEV (reference sequence). This CDR3 spans 14 amino acids. J lost 7 bases, V lost 1 base, and 5 bases had no gene match.

Written as DNA, the CDR3 is TGTGCCAGCAGTTTTGGAGGATTAAGCGCTGAAGCTTTCTTT. It encodes CASSFGGLSAEAFF. The chain has TRBV27 and TRBJ1-1; D is ambiguous. V was trimmed by 3 bases and J by 6 bases, leaving 14 bases between them. The CDR3 has 14 amino acids. Germline CDR1 reads MNHEY; CDR2 reads SMNVEV (reference sequence).

The J gene is TRBJ1-1, the V gene TRBV25-1; the match to TRBD1 covers 9 bases. The CDR3 is 18 residues long. Germline-derived CDR1 and CDR2 are MGHDK and SYGVNS. Trimming cost V 3 bases and J 0 bases; bases outside gene matches: 11. CDR3 in DNA: TGTGCCAGCAGTGATTGGTCCGGGACAGGGTATTTGAACACTGAAGCTTTCTTT. Translated: CASSDWSGTGYLNTEAFF.

This clonotype was seen a few times. The V and J genes are TRBV7-9 and TRBJ2-3; the D gene is possibly TRBD2 (5 bases). The CDR3 is 12 residues long. Trimming stripped 5 bases from V and 9 bases from J, with 12 bases between. CDR1 SEHNR and CDR2 FQNEAQ come from the germline V gene (reference sequence). CDR3 coding DNA: TGTGCCAGCAGCCCCGCGGGTGGGACGCAGTATTTT. Translated: CASSPAGGTQYF.

The sample holds a few counts of this clonotype. The genes are TRBV15 and TRBJ2-3; no clear D gene. CDR1 and CDR2 (germline): LNHNV, YYDKDF (reference sequence). The CDR3 length is 15 residues. V lost 8 bases to trimming and J lost 2 bases, with 17 bases between them. This chain's CDR3 is CATATEDWYTDTQYF. As DNA, the CDR3 is TGTGCCACCGCCACCGAAGACTGGTACACAGATACGCAGTATTTT.

This clonotype was recorded a few times. The CDR3 DNA reads TGCGCCAGCAGCCACGGACAGGGGCCTTACAATGAGCAGTTCTTC. This sequence encodes CASSHGQGPYNEQFF. The chain has TRBV4-1 and TRBJ2-1, with 9 bases that match TRBD1. CDR1 and CDR2 from the germline V gene are MGHRA and YSYEKL. Unmatched junction bases numbered 4, after V lost 3 bases and J lost 4 bases. The CDR3 is made up of 15 amino acids.

This clonotype was seen more than once but under ten times. The rearrangement joins TRBV10-3 to TRBJ1-2; possibly TRBD1 for D (5 bases). Germline loops: CDR1 ENHRY, CDR2 SYGVKD. CDR3 length equals 15 residues. Trimming took off 3 bases at V and 8 bases at J, with 19 bases between the two ends. The CDR3 coding sequence is TGTGCCATCAGTGACGGGGCCCCTTCTTCTGTAGGCTACACCTTC. This codes for CAISDGAPSSVGYTF.

The chain uses TRBV5-1 and TRBJ1-5; D is undetermined. The V gene's germline CDR1 is SGHRS and CDR2 YFSETQ. The CDR3 has 18 residues. V lost 2 bases and J 1 base, leaving 19 bases between the germline ends. The CDR3 bases are TGCGCCAGCAGCTTAGCCCCCTACAGTCGGGAGAGCAATCAGCCCCAGCATTTT. Translated: CASSLAPYSRESNQPQHF.